This T cell receptor (beta chain) is from a study of blood T cell repertoires in COVID-19. Germline CDR1 is DFQATT and CDR2 is SNEGSKA (reference sequence). V shed 7 bases and J shed 3 bases, with 10 bases lying between them. The CDR3 is 11 residues long. The repertoire was sequenced with immunoSEQ multiplex PCR; TCRdb's copy has only in-frame clones and lacks some. This sample yields about 240,000 clones, of which around 84% are seen a single time; approximately 6.8% belongs to the top ten. This receptor was obtained from a woman in her seventies with active or convalescent COVID-19. Sequenced: peripheral blood. The chain combines TRBV20-1 with TRBJ2-7; D gene uncertain. The CDR3 spells CSVYEDYEQYF. The CDR3 nucleotides are TGCAGTGTTTATGAGGACTACGAGCAGTACTTC.